The entry below describes one T cell receptor beta chain. The CDR3 loop spans 14 amino acids. Per the germline V gene, CDR1 is MNHEY and CDR2 is SMNVEV (reference sequence). V lost 6 bases, J lost 6 bases, and 8 bases stayed unmatched. These data are taken from a study of blood T cell repertoires in COVID-19. Study-wide background: The cDNA or gDNA used as material had been derived from T cells, B-cell-depleted T cells, or PBMCs.

Original processing methods: Cell counts per sample came from amplifying reference gene primers. Sequencing used immunoSEQ multiplex PCR; TCRdb keeps in-frame clones, though not all of them. V and J calls and clone size follow that table, whereas D and trimming were derived from the DNA. The repertoire includes about half a million clones, 70% to 90% of them detected once, and roughly 8% sits in the top ten. Participants were aged about 18 to 90 years, lived in 24 US areas, and enrolled virtually. Each participant's cohort was designated according to participant-reported clinical history. The material sequenced was PBMCs or T cells enriched from blood (not recorded which). The sequence derives from a woman aged 55-75 years who had recovered from COVID-19. The rearrangement links TRBV27 to TRBJ1-2; TRBD1 matches at 9 bases. This CDR3 reads CASRGTGTGNGYTF. CDR3 coding DNA: TGTGCCAGCAGGGGGACCGGGACAGGGAATGGCTACACCTTC.